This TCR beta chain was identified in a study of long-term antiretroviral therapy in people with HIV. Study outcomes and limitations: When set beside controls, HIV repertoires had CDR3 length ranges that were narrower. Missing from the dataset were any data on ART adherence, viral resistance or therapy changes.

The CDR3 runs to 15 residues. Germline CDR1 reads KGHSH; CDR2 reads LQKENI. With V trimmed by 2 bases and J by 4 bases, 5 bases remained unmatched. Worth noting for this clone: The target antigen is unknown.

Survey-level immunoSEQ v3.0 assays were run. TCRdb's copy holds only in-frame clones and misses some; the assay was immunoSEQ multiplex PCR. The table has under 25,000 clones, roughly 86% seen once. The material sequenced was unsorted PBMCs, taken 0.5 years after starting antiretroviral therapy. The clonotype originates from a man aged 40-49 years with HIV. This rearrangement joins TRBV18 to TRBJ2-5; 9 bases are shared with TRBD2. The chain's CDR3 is CASSPAGGVAETQYF. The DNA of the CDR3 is TGTGCCAGCTCACCAGCGGGGGGGGTCGCAGAGACCCAGTACTTC.